The clone carrying this TCR beta chain was found many times. The antigen is undetermined. Amplification of TCR beta CDR3 from genomic DNA used two-round multiplex PCR. Primers specific to each TRBV and TRBJ gene were used in first-round PCR. TCRdb processed the multiplex PCR reads anew with MiXCR; each CDR3 protein has one entry. The table has 50,000 to 75,000 distinct CDR3 sequences, approximately 26% seen once. The source of the sample is a study of prognosis after radiotherapy for stage I lung cancer. At the level of the study: Progression was not significant in around 16 patients, whereas a few developed distant metastases (median 7 months) after radiotherapy.

Study-level findings and limits: A drop in unique TCR clone counts was seen after stereotactic body radiation therapy, median roughly 9,300 versus 7,200. Lower Shannon entropy after stereotactic body radiation therapy was observed in patients who went on to develop distant metastases.

This clonotype originated in a donor at least 50 years old with non-small cell lung cancer. Source: PBMCs, taken before or after stereotactic body radiation therapy (not recorded which).

CDR3 in amino acids: CSAPTGRPSNYGYTF. CDR3 DNA sequence: TGCAGTGCCCCGACGGGCAGACCCTCTAACTATGGCTACACCTTC. The chain recombines TRBV20-1 with TRBJ1-2, with D unclear. This CDR3 region has 15 residues. The V gene lost 6 bases and the J gene lost 0 bases, with 17 bases spanning the gap. Germline-derived CDR1 and CDR2 are DFQATT and SNEGSKA (reference sequence).